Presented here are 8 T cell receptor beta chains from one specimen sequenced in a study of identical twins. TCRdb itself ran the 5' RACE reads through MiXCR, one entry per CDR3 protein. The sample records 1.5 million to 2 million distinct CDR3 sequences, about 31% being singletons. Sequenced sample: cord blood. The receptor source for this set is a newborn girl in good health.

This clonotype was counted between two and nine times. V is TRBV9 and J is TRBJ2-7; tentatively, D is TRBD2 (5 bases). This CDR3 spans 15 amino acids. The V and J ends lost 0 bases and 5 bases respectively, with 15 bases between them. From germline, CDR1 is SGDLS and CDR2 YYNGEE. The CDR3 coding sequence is TGTGCCAGCAGCGTAGAGCTAGCCTCAAGCCACGAGCAGTACTTC. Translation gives CASSVELASSHEQYF. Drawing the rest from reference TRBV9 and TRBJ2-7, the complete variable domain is DSGVTQTPKHLITATGQRVTLRCSPRSGDLSVYWYQQSLDQGLQFLIQYYNGEERAKGNILERFSAQQFPDLHSELNLSSLELGDSALYFCASSVELASSHEQYFGPGTRLTVT.

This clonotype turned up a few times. The CDR3 sequence is CASSLNNFGTSGYEQYF. The CDR3, as DNA: TGCGCCAGCAGCTTGAACAATTTCGGGACTAGCGGCTACGAGCAGTACTTC. This chain connects TRBV5-1 to TRBJ2-7, with 11 bases identical to TRBD2. Looked up from germline, CDR1 is SGHRS and CDR2 is YFSETQ. The CDR3 length is 17 residues. V shed 1 base and J 3 bases; nucleotides not matched to a gene: 9.

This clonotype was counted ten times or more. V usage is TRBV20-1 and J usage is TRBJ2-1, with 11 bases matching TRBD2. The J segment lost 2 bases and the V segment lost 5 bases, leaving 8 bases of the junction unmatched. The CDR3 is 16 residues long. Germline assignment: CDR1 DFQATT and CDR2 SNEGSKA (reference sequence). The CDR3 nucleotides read TGCAGTGCTTCTTCCCCGGGACTAGCGGCCTACAATGAGCAGTTCTTC. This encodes CSASSPGLAAYNEQFF.

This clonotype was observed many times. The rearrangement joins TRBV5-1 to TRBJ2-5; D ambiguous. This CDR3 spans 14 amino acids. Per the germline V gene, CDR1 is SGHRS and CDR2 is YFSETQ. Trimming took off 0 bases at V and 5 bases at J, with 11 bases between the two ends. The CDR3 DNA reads TGCGCCAGCAGCTTGGATGGGTTGTTCGAGACCCAGTACTTC. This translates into CASSLDGLFETQYF. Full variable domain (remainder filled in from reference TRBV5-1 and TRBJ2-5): KAGVTQTPRYLIKTRGQQVTLSCSPISGHRSVSWYQQTPGQGLQFLFEYFSETQRNKGNFPGRFSGRQFSNSRSEMNVSTLELGDSALYLCASSLDGLFETQYFGPGTRLLVL.

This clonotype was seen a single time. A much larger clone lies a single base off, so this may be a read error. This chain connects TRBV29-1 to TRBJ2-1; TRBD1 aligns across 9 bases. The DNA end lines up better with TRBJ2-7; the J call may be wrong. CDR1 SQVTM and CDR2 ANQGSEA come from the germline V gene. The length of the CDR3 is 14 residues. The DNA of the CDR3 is TGCAGCGTTGAAGGGGACAGGGCTTACAATGAGCAGTACTTC. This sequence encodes CSVEGDRAYNEQYF.

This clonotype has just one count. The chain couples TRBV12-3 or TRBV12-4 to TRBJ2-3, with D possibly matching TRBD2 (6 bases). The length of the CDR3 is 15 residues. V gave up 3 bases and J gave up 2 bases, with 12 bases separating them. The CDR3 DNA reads TGTGCCAGCAGTTTGAGTCTAGCGTTCACAGATACGCAGTATTTT. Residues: CASSLSLAFTDTQYF.

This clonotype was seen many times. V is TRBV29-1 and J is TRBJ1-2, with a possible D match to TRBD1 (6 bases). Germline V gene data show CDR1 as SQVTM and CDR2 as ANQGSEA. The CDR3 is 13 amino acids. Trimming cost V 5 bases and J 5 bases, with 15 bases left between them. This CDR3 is CSVRDTEGYGYTF. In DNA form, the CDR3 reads TGCAGCGTTCGGGACACCGAGGGGTATGGCTACACCTTC.

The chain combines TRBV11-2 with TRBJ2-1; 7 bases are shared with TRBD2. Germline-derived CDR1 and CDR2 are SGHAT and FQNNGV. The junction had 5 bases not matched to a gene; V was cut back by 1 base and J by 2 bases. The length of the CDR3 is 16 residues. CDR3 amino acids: CASSLAGGSAYNEQFF. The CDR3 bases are TGTGCCAGCAGCTTAGCGGGCGGGAGTGCCTACAATGAGCAGTTCTTC.